This TCR beta chain stems from a study of T cell changes during pregnancy in multiple sclerosis. Method: immunoSEQ multiplex PCR; TCRdb's copy keeps in-frame clones and lacks some. The data contain under 95,000 clones, around 93% of them singletons. After removal of 4 bases from V and 4 bases from J, the junction contained 1 base not matched to a gene. This CDR3 is built from 12 residues. Germline loops: CDR1 MNHEY, CDR2 SMNVEV (reference sequence). Sequencing used peripheral blood, obtained in the second trimester of pregnancy. This receptor was obtained from a female donor in good health, enrolled as a control in a pregnancy study. The chain is built from TRBV27 and TRBJ2-7, with 7 bases that match TRBD2. DNA for the CDR3: TGTGCCAGCAGTTCCGGGGGGTACGAGCAGTACTTC. Its translation: CASSSGGYEQYF.